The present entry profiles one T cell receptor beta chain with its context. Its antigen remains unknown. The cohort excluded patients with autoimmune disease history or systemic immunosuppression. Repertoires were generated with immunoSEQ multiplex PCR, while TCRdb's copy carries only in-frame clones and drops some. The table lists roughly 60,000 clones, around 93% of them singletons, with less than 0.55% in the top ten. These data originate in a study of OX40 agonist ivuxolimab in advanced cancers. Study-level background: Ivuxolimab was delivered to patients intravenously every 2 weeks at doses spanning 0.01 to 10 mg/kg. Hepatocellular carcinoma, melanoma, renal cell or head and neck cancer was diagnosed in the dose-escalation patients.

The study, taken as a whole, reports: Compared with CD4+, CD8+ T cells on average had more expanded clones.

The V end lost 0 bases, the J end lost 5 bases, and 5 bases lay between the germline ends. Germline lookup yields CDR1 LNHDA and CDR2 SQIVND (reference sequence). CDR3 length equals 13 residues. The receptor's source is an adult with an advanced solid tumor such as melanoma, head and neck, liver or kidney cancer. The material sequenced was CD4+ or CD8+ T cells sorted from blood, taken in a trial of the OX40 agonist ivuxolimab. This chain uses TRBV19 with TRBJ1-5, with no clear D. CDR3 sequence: CASSIEGHQPQHF. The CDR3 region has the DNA TGTGCCAGTAGTATAGAGGGTCATCAGCCCCAGCATTTT.